Presented here are 3 T cell receptor beta chains from one specimen sequenced in a study of molecular identifiers for immune sequencing clone quantification. TCRdb redid the calling of the PCR reads with MiXCR, one entry per CDR3 protein. Of hundreds of thousands of distinct CDR3 sequences listed, about 20% are singletons. Sequencing input: naive CD8+ T cells from blood, with Jurkat cell RNA spiked in. As for subset: FACS-sorted CD8+CD4-CCR7+CD45RA+ naive T cells. These receptors were collected from a human donor in good health. Some libraries in this study had Jurkat cell RNA spiked in.

This clonotype was counted at least ten times. CDR3 sequence: CASSQLPAPVATNEKLFF. The DNA of the CDR3 is TGTGCCAGCAGCCAACTTCCGGCCCCAGTAGCAACTAATGAAAAACTGTTTTTT. The rearrangement uses TRBV7-2 and TRBJ1-4; D is uncertain. V was trimmed by 5 bases and J by 0 bases, leaving 19 bases between them. In germline, CDR1 is SGHTA, CDR2 FQGNSA. This CDR3 has 18 amino acids.

This clonotype came up a few times. The chain couples TRBV6-1 to TRBJ2-7, with 9 bases matching TRBD2. Trimming at V came to 0 bases and at J to 0 bases, leaving 3 bases not matched to a gene. Per the germline V gene, CDR1 is MNHNS and CDR2 is SASEGT. The CDR3 is made up of 16 amino acids. The CDR3 spells CASSEALSGGSYEQYF. CDR3 coding DNA: TGTGCCAGCAGTGAAGCGCTTAGCGGGGGCTCCTACGAGCAGTACTTC.

At least ten counts were recorded for this clonotype. The chain couples TRBV11-3 to TRBJ2-5; D is tentatively TRBD1 or TRBD2 (5 bases each). Germline CDR1 is SGHNT and CDR2 is YENEEA. The CDR3 contains 15 residues. Trimming removed 4 bases at V and 2 bases at J, with 14 bases between. CDR3 DNA sequence: TGTGCCAGCAGCTCCGGGGACCGAAATCAAGAGACCCAGTACTTC. Its translation: CASSSGDRNQETQYF.